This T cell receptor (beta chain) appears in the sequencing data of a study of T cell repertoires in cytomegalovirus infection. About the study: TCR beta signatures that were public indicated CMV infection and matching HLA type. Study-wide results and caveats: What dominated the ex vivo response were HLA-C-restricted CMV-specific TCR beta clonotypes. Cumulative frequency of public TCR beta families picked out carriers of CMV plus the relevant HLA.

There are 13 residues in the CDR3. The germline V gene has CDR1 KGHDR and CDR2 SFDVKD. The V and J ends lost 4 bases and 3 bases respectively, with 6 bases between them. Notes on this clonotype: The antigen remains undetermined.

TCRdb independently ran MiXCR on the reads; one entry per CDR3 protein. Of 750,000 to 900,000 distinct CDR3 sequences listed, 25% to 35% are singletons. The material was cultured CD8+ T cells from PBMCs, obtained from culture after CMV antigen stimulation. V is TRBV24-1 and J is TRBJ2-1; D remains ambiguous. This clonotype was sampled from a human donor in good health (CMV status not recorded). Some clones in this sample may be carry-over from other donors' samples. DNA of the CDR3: TGTGCCACCAGTGACCCTTACTACAATGAGCAGTTCTTC. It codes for CATSDPYYNEQFF.